One T cell receptor beta chain is described in this entry. As yet, its antigen is unknown. V shed 5 bases, J shed 8 bases, and the junction held 14 bases outside the gene matches. This CDR3 region has 17 residues. Germline V lookup: CDR1 MNHNY, CDR2 SVGAGI (reference sequence). This sample stems from a study of T cell responses to AZD1222 COVID-19 vaccine. Study-wide findings and caveats: Elevations in Spike-specific TCR breadth and depth followed administration of two AZD1222 doses.

Data came from immunoSEQ multiplex PCR; TCRdb stores just in-frame clones and leaves some out. The data show under 150,000 clones, 85% to 95% seen once. Sample: peripheral blood, taken on day 0 of AZD1222 vaccination. The sequence came from an adult in good health. This chain uses TRBV6-6 with TRBJ2-1, with 11 bases aligning to TRBD2. The CDR3 loop is CASSHRSSGRAWDEQFF. DNA for the CDR3: TGTGCCAGCAGTCACCGGAGTAGCGGGAGGGCCTGGGATGAGCAGTTCTTC.